This T cell receptor (beta chain) was documented in a study of blood T cells in healthy people across ages. Primed by a sample-barcoded 5' primer and a J-beta primer mix, a second PCR proceeded for about 7 to 11 cycles. TCRdb passed the 5' RACE reads through MiXCR, listing each CDR3 protein once. The repertoire holds over 1,500,000 distinct CDR3 sequences, with roughly two fifths as singletons. Germline CDR1 SQVTM, CDR2 ANQGSEA. V lost 6 bases, J lost 8 bases, and 13 bases lay in between. The CDR3 is 11 residues long. J is TRBJ1-2 and V is TRBV29-1; unclear D gene. This TCR derives from a human donor in good health. The sequenced sample consisted of blood. The CDR3 spells CSVHHGGGYTF. In DNA form, the CDR3 reads TGCAGCGTCCATCATGGAGGAGGCTACACCTTC.